The rows below give T cell receptor beta chains drawn from one sample of a study of blood T cell repertoires in COVID-19. The assay was immunoSEQ multiplex PCR, and TCRdb's table has in-frame clones only and misses some. The sample has 400,000 to 500,000 clones, about 88% seen once. Sequenced sample: PBMCs or T cells enriched from blood (not recorded which). Receptors were obtained from a woman between 18 and 29 years old who had been exposed to COVID-19. CDR3s include the opening cysteine and the closing phenylalanine or tryptophan. D genes are given only for firm matches. The size field is filled for only some rows; it gives once, few, many or a size class.

D: TRBD1
V: TRBV10-3
J: TRBJ2-7
size: -
DNA: TGTGCCATCAGTGCGGGGACAGGGGGTGAGCAGTACTTC
CDR3: CAISAGTGGEQYF

D: -
V: TRBV7-9
J: TRBJ1-2
size: -
DNA: TGTGCCAGCAGCTTACAGTTATATGGCTACACCTTC
CDR3: CASSLQLYGYTF

D: -
V: TRBV6-1
J: TRBJ1-4
size: -
DNA: TGTGCCAGCAGTGAAGACTACCGGGACACCAAACTGTTTTTT
CDR3: CASSEDYRDTKLFF

D: -
V: TRBV19
J: TRBJ2-7
size: -
DNA: TGTGCCAGTAGTATAGGTGAGGGTCCTCGCGAGCAGTACTTC
CDR3: CASSIGEGPREQYF

D: -
V: TRBV3-1/TRBV3-2
J: TRBJ2-5
size: -
DNA: TGTGCCAGCAGCCGGGGGGGCTTGGTTGAGACCCAGTACTTC
CDR3: CASSRGGLVETQYF

D: TRBD1
V: TRBV6-5
J: TRBJ1-6
size: -
DNA: TGTGCCAGCAGTTCCGGGACAGGGTTCGGTTCACCCCTCCACTTT
CDR3: CASSSGTGFGSPLHF

D: TRBD1
V: TRBV13
J: TRBJ1-1
size: -
DNA: TGTGCCAGCAGCCTACAGGGGGCGTTGAACACTGAAGCTTTCTTT
CDR3: CASSLQGALNTEAFF

D: -
V: TRBV28
J: TRBJ2-1
size: -
DNA: TGTGCCAGCAGTTTTACCAGTCCCGTTAACAATGAGCAGTTCTTC
CDR3: CASSFTSPVNNEQFF

D: TRBD1
V: TRBV6-5
J: TRBJ2-5
size: -
DNA: TGTGCCAGCAGAAAGACAGGGGTGGGTCAAGAGACCCAGTACTTC
CDR3: CASRKTGVGQETQYF

D: -
V: TRBV6-5
J: TRBJ1-4
size: -
DNA: TGTGCCAGCAGGCGCACCGGAGGACCCGTTGAAAAACTGTTTTTT
CDR3: CASRRTGGPVEKLFF

D: TRBD2
V: TRBV7-9
J: TRBJ2-1
size: few
DNA: TGTGCCAGCAGCTTAGGCGAATGGACTAGCGGGGCCTACAATGAGCAGTTCTTC
CDR3: CASSLGEWTSGAYNEQFF

D: -
V: TRBV18
J: TRBJ1-2
size: -
DNA: TGTGCCAGCTCACCGGGCGACTATGGCTACACCTTC
CDR3: CASSPGDYGYTF

D: -
V: TRBV7-9
J: TRBJ2-1
size: -
DNA: TGTGCCAGCAGCTCTACGGGTGGGGCCCTACTCTACAATGAGCAGTTCTTC
CDR3: CASSSTGGALLYNEQFF

D: -
V: TRBV3-1/TRBV3-2
J: TRBJ1-1
size: -
DNA: TGTGCCAGCAGCACGAGCCGTCGGAACACTGAAGCTTTCTTT
CDR3: CASSTSRRNTEAFF

D: -
V: TRBV28
J: TRBJ2-5
size: -
DNA: TGTGCCAGCAGTTTACCCCCCGGGATCCCAAAGACCCAGTACTTC
CDR3: CASSLPPGIPKTQYF

D: -
V: TRBV28
J: TRBJ2-2
size: -
DNA: TGTGCCAGCAGTCCCGCCGGGATCCAAAACACCGGGGAGCTGTTTTTT
CDR3: CASSPAGIQNTGELFF

D: TRBD2
V: TRBV7-9
J: TRBJ2-7
size: -
DNA: TGTGCCAGCAGCTTTTATAGCGGGAGTAGCTCCTACGAGCAGTACTTC
CDR3: CASSFYSGSSSYEQYF

D: -
V: TRBV27
J: TRBJ2-6
size: -
DNA: TGTGCCAGCAGCTCCCCCGTGGAGGGGTACTCTGGGGCCAACGTCCTGACTTTC
CDR3: CASSSPVEGYSGANVLTF

D: -
V: TRBV9
J: TRBJ2-1
size: -
DNA: TGTGCCAGCAGCGTAGAATCCTTGTGGCTTACCCTCAATGAGCAGTTCTTC
CDR3: CASSVESLWLTLNEQFF

D: TRBD1
V: TRBV6-5
J: TRBJ1-2
size: -
DNA: TGTGCCAGCAGTCCGGGACAGGGGGTTGGCTACACCTTC
CDR3: CASSPGQGVGYTF

D: -
V: TRBV11-2
J: TRBJ1-2
size: -
DNA: TGTGCCAGCAGCGCGTCGGTACAGGGCTATGGCTACACCTTC
CDR3: CASSASVQGYGYTF

D: -
V: TRBV6-5
J: TRBJ1-2
size: -
DNA: TGTGCCAGCAGTTACACCCAGGGCCGTTACTACACCTTC
CDR3: CASSYTQGRYYTF

D: TRBD2
V: TRBV2
J: TRBJ2-1
size: once
DNA: TGTGCCAGCAGTGAGGGAGCGGGAGTAGCGGATGAGCAGTTCTTC
CDR3: CASSEGAGVADEQFF

D: -
V: TRBV2
J: TRBJ1-6
size: -
DNA: TGTGCCAGCAGTGAGGAGGCGGGGGCCAATTCACCCCTCCACTTT
CDR3: CASSEEAGANSPLHF

D: TRBD2
V: TRBV7-9
J: TRBJ2-7
size: -
DNA: TGTGCCAGCAGCTATACTAGCGGGCCGGACTACGAGCAGTACTTC
CDR3: CASSYTSGPDYEQYF

D: TRBD1
V: TRBV7-2
J: TRBJ2-7
size: -
DNA: TGTGCCAGCAGCTTAGGTAGGACAGGGGGCAAGGGCAACGAGCAGTACTTC
CDR3: CASSLGRTGGKGNEQYF

D: TRBD1
V: TRBV28
J: TRBJ1-1
size: -
DNA: TGTGCCAGCAGCCGCTACAGGGGTATACCTGAAGCTTTCTTT
CDR3: CASSRYRGIPEAFF

D: -
V: TRBV7-6
J: TRBJ1-1
size: -
DNA: TGTGCCAGCAGCTTAGCTCCGGGTATCGTCCTTTTCTTT
CDR3: CASSLAPGIVLFF

D: TRBD1
V: TRBV19
J: TRBJ2-2
size: few
DNA: TGTGCCAGTAAGGGGACAGCGAACACCGGGGAGCTGTTTTTT
CDR3: CASKGTANTGELFF

D: TRBD2
V: TRBV9
J: TRBJ2-1
size: few
DNA: TGTGCCAGCAGCGTAGGGACTAGGACTTACAATGAGCAGTTCTTC
CDR3: CASSVGTRTYNEQFF

D: -
V: TRBV7-2
J: TRBJ2-3
size: -
DNA: TGTGCCAGCAGCCCTGTAGCGGCTAGCACAGATACGCAGTATTTT
CDR3: CASSPVAASTDTQYF

D: TRBD1
V: TRBV7-9
J: TRBJ1-4
size: -
DNA: TGTGCCAGCAGCTCAGGGACAGTTGAAAAACTGTTTTTT
CDR3: CASSSGTVEKLFF

D: -
V: TRBV6-5
J: TRBJ2-5
size: -
DNA: TGTGCCAGCAGTTACACAGGGACCAAAGAGACCCAGTACTTC
CDR3: CASSYTGTKETQYF

D: TRBD1
V: TRBV5-1
J: TRBJ1-1
size: -
DNA: TGCGCCAGCAGTGCCGAATGGGCAACAGGGGCAAACACTGAAGCTTTCTTT
CDR3: CASSAEWATGANTEAFF

D: -
V: TRBV10-2
J: TRBJ1-1
size: -
DNA: TGCGCCAGCACTCGGGCAGGGGATAACACTGAAGCTTTCTTT
CDR3: CASTRAGDNTEAFF

D: -
V: TRBV2
J: TRBJ2-5
size: -
DNA: TGTGCCAGCACTAGGGAGCAGGGGAGGGGAGAGACCCAGTACTTC
CDR3: CASTREQGRGETQYF

D: TRBD1
V: TRBV7-2
J: TRBJ1-1
size: -
DNA: TGTGCCAGCAAATCCGGACAGGGTGCGTTAGGAGCTTTCTTT
CDR3: CASKSGQGALGAFF

D: -
V: TRBV27
J: TRBJ1-2
size: -
DNA: TGTGCCAGCAGTTTCAGGGGCAACTATGGCTACACCTTC
CDR3: CASSFRGNYGYTF

D: -
V: TRBV11-3
J: TRBJ2-1
size: once
DNA: TGTGCCAGCAGCTGGGACACAAACAATGAGCAGTTCTTC
CDR3: CASSWDTNNEQFF

D: TRBD1
V: TRBV5-6
J: TRBJ1-2
size: few
DNA: TGTGCCAGCAGCTGGGGCCGGGGCAGGGGGACTAACTATGGCTACACCTTC
CDR3: CASSWGRGRGTNYGYTF

D: -
V: TRBV6-5
J: TRBJ2-7
size: -
DNA: TGTGCCAGCAGTCCAGGACAGATTGGATCCTACGAGCAGTACTTC
CDR3: CASSPGQIGSYEQYF

D: TRBD1
V: TRBV28
J: TRBJ2-2
size: -
DNA: TGTGCCAGCAGCCACGGGACAGCGAACACCGGGGAGCTGTTTTTT
CDR3: CASSHGTANTGELFF

D: -
V: TRBV19
J: TRBJ1-5
size: -
DNA: TGTGCCAGTAGTATATGGGGGGTCAATCAGCCCCAGCATTTT
CDR3: CASSIWGVNQPQHF

D: TRBD1
V: TRBV4-3
J: TRBJ1-6
size: -
DNA: TGCGCCAGCAGCCAAAACCGGGACAGAAATAATTCACCCCTCCACTTT
CDR3: CASSQNRDRNNSPLHF

D: -
V: TRBV28
J: TRBJ1-5
size: few
DNA: TGTGCTGTCGCAGATAGCAATCAGCCCCAGCATTTT
CDR3: CAVADSNQPQHF

D: -
V: TRBV2
J: TRBJ2-6
size: few
DNA: TGTGCCAGCAACAGGGTAATCTCTGGGGCCAACGTCCTGACTTTC
CDR3: CASNRVISGANVLTF

D: -
V: TRBV5-1
J: TRBJ2-7
size: -
DNA: TGCGCCAGCAGTATACAGCCACCCTCCTACGAGCAGTACTTC
CDR3: CASSIQPPSYEQYF

D: -
V: TRBV21-1
J: TRBJ2-3
size: -
DNA: TGTGCCAGCAGCAAAAGGTTAGGGGCTAGCGACCCCCCTGAGGATACGCAGTATTTT
CDR3: CASSKRLGASDPPEDTQYF

D: TRBD1
V: TRBV5-4
J: TRBJ2-4
size: -
DNA: TGTGCCAGCAGCTGGGACAGGGAGAGGGACATTCAGTACTTC
CDR3: CASSWDRERDIQYF

D: -
V: TRBV7-8
J: TRBJ2-1
size: -
DNA: TGTGCCAGCAGCTTAGACGGGGTCTCCTACAATGAGCAGTTCTTC
CDR3: CASSLDGVSYNEQFF

D: -
V: TRBV4-3
J: TRBJ1-3
size: -
DNA: TGCGCCAGCAGCCTTGACAGCCCTTGGGCGGGAAACACCATATATTTT
CDR3: CASSLDSPWAGNTIYF

D: -
V: TRBV7-8
J: TRBJ2-5
size: -
DNA: TGTGCCAGCAGCTTACAGCAAGAGACCCAGTACTTC
CDR3: CASSLQQETQYF